These 14 T cell receptor beta chains originate from one sample sequenced in a study of radiation and T cells in renal cell carcinoma. Here immunoSEQ multiplex PCR was the method, and the copy in TCRdb shows in-frame clones only, minus some. In the table there are some 100,000 clones, around 84% of which are singletons. The time point: blood 4 weeks post-SBRT, at nephrectomy. Treatment of the sample: 15 Gy SBRT to primary tumor, nephrectomy 4 weeks later. Sequencing was performed on blood, taken from a patient whose treatment included radiotherapy and nephrectomy. Receptors were obtained from a man in his sixties with renal cell carcinoma.

This rearrangement joins TRBV5-4 to TRBJ2-3, with a tentative D call TRBD2 (6 bases). Trimming removed 0 bases at V and 0 bases at J, with 8 bases between. The CDR3 totals 15 residues. CDR1 is SGHNT, CDR2 YYREEE, per germline (reference sequence). Written as DNA, the CDR3 is TGTGCCAGCAGCTTGGGCGGGGTTAGCACAGATACGCAGTATTTT. This sequence encodes CASSLGGVSTDTQYF.

V usage is TRBV5-1 and J usage is TRBJ2-1; D is possibly TRBD2 (6 bases). V was trimmed by 0 bases and J by 0 bases, leaving 7 bases between them. Per germline, CDR1 SGHRS and CDR2 YFSETQ. There are 15 residues in the CDR3. The CDR3 loop reads CASSLGSGSYNEQFF. The DNA for the CDR3 is TGCGCCAGCAGCTTGGGTAGCGGCTCCTACAATGAGCAGTTCTTC.

The chain links TRBV29-1 to TRBJ2-5; D tentatively fits TRBD1 or TRBD2 (5 bases each). V was pared by 3 bases and J by 1 base, with 21 bases between. This CDR3 is 17 amino acids long. CDR1 and CDR2 from the germline V gene are SQVTM and ANQGSEA. DNA for the CDR3: TGCAGCGTTGAGGTGGGGGTCGAGGGTGCACCCCAAGAGACCCAGTACTTC. Translation gives CSVEVGVEGAPQETQYF.

CDR3 DNA sequence: TGCGCCAGCAGCCAAGTATGGACTAGCGGTTCTAGCACAGATACGCAGTATTTT. It yields the protein CASSQVWTSGSSTDTQYF. This chain uses TRBV4-3 with TRBJ2-3; the match to TRBD2 covers 10 bases. V shed 1 base, J shed 0 bases, and the junction held 7 bases outside the gene matches. The CDR3 spans 18 residues. Germline assignment: CDR1 LGHNA and CDR2 YSLEER.

This sequence joins TRBV9 and TRBJ2-1; 7 nucleotides line up with TRBD2. V lost 0 bases, J lost 6 bases, and 9 bases stayed unmatched. The germline V gene encodes CDR1 SGDLS and CDR2 YYNGEE. The CDR3 contains 16 residues. CDR3 sequence (DNA): TGTGCCAGCAGCGTAGAGGGACTAATCCCAACCAATGAGCAGTTCTTC. It yields the protein CASSVEGLIPTNEQFF.

The chain recombines TRBV6-6 with TRBJ2-7, with 7 bases aligning to TRBD2. The CDR3 length is 14 residues. After removal of 2 bases from V and 2 bases from J, the junction contained 3 bases not matched to a gene. The germline V gene encodes CDR1 MNHNY and CDR2 SVGAGI (reference sequence). CDR3 residues: CASSYPTSPYEQYF. CDR3 nucleotide sequence: TGTGCCAGCAGTTACCCGACTAGCCCCTACGAGCAGTACTTC.

The chain carries TRBV20-1 and TRBJ2-1; the D is unclear. The CDR3 runs to 11 residues. The germline V gene has CDR1 DFQATT and CDR2 SNEGSKA (reference sequence). V was cut by 7 bases and J by 4 bases, with 8 bases left in between. This CDR3 is CSVTEYNEQFF. CDR3 sequence (DNA): TGCAGTGTTACGGAGTACAATGAGCAGTTCTTC.

The chain links TRBV19 to TRBJ2-3; 9 positions agree with TRBD2. CDR3 length: 15 amino acids. Germline V CDR1 and CDR2: LNHDA, SQIVND (reference sequence). V trimming: 3 bases; J trimming: 7 bases; junction bases outside the gene matches: 8. The CDR3 bases are TGTGCCAGTAGTATCACTAGCGGGTCATCGAATACGCAGTATTTT. Protein sequence: CASSITSGSSNTQYF.

This rearrangement joins TRBV27 to TRBJ1-2; the match to TRBD1 covers 8 bases. V lost 6 bases and J lost 8; bases outside the gene matches: 11. The CDR3 consists of 14 residues. Looked up from germline, CDR1 is MNHEY and CDR2 is SMNVEV (reference sequence). CDR3 nucleotide sequence: TGTGCCAGCAGATCCACAGGGGGATTCTCCGGCTACACCTTC. Encoded protein: CASRSTGGFSGYTF.

This rearrangement joins TRBV7-6 to TRBJ1-2; no clear D. The length of the CDR3 is 16 residues. Germline assignment: CDR1 SGHVS and CDR2 FNYEAQ. Trimming removed 4 bases from V and 5 bases from J, with 20 bases in between. The CDR3 nucleotides are TGTGCCAGCAGCTGGGGTTATGAATCTCGAAAGTATGGCTACACCTTC. Protein sequence: CASSWGYESRKYGYTF.

This clone turned up a few times. The rearrangement joins TRBV7-9 to TRBJ2-7; the D gene is possibly TRBD2 (6 bases). This CDR3 is 15 amino acids long. Germline CDR1 and CDR2: SEHNR and FQNEAQ (reference sequence). V was cut by 2 bases and J by 5 bases, with 16 bases left in between. The CDR3 loop reads CASSLWGREADEQYF. The CDR3 DNA sequence: TGTGCCAGCAGCTTATGGGGCAGGGAGGCGGACGAGCAGTACTTC.

The V gene is TRBV4-2, the J gene TRBJ2-5; TRBD1 aligns across 9 bases. Germline V lookup: CDR1 LGHNA, CDR2 YNFKEQ. The CDR3 totals 16 residues. The V segment lost 5 bases and the J segment 2 bases; nucleotides outside the gene matches: 9. For the CDR3, the DNA is TGTGCCAGCAGCTTGCGGACAGGGGAATCACAAGAGACCCAGTACTTC. Translating gives CASSLRTGESQETQYF.

As concerns this clone: Other DNA sequences from this sample encode an identical CDR3 as well. The chain is built from TRBV2 and TRBJ2-1; 10 bases are shared with TRBD2. Germline assignment: CDR1 SNHLY and CDR2 FYNNEI. Trimming at V came to 4 bases and at J to 4 bases, leaving 4 bases not matched to a gene. CDR3 length: 15 residues. In nucleotides, the CDR3 is TGTGCCAGCAGTGCTACTAGCGGGGCATACAATGAGCAGTTCTTC. Translating gives CASSATSGAYNEQFF.

The rearrangement uses TRBV15 and TRBJ2-4; the D is unclear. Germline CDR1 LNHNV, CDR2 YYDKDF (reference sequence). The CDR3 runs to 15 residues. The ends were cut back, 1 base at V and 7 bases at J, with 14 bases in the middle. CDR3 sequence reads: CATSRAAALGNIQYF. The CDR3 DNA follows: TGTGCCACCAGCAGAGCGGCGGCTTTGGGGAACATTCAGTACTTC.